This T cell receptor (beta chain) is drawn from a study of spatial heterogeneity in lung cancer. Time point here: sample taken at primary tumor resection. V dropped 5 bases and J dropped 6 bases, with 13 bases sitting between them. This CDR3 is 13 amino acids long. The germline CDR1 and CDR2 sequences are SEHNR and FQNEAQ (reference sequence). Study observations and caveats: It was found that expanded intratumoral alpha and beta TCR counts tracked tumor mutation counts.

A unique molecular identifier was attached to every TCR cDNA molecule. TCRdb redid the calling of the 5' RACE reads with MiXCR, one entry per CDR3 protein. This sample has about 100,000 distinct CDR3 sequences, with around 4.8% found just once. To note about this clonotype: Its antigen remains unidentified.

The specimen was lung tumor tissue, collected at surgery. The chain recombines TRBV7-9 with TRBJ1-1; D call uncertain. The TCR sequence derives from a male donor with early-stage non-small cell lung cancer. The CDR3 protein is CASSPSFTAEAFF. The CDR3 DNA reads as TGTGCCAGCAGCCCAAGTTTCACGGCTGAAGCTTTCTTT.